The clone carrying this T cell receptor (beta chain) was seen a few times. As yet, its antigen is unknown. This sample was taken from a study of cytomegalovirus exposure and HLA in healthy donors. Findings and caveats of the study: In a later analysis, TCR beta V- and J-gene trimming was associated with a missense DCLRE1C variant.

This PCR relied on a set of 60 Vbeta primers and 13 Jbeta primers. Sequencing was performed with immunoSEQ multiplex PCR; in TCRdb, only in-frame clones are kept and a portion is missing. The sample records under 140,000 clones, around four fifths being singletons. Trimming pared 0 bases from V and 2 bases from J, leaving 10 bases between. This CDR3 region has 14 residues. Germline CDR1 reads SQVTM; CDR2 reads ANQGSEA. Material: PBMCs. The rearrangement links TRBV29-1 to TRBJ1-2; possible D gene TRBD1, 5 bases. The receptor was isolated from a man in his thirties or forties in good health and CMV-seropositive. This CDR3 reads CSVEDMPGNYGYTF. The CDR3 nucleotides read TGCAGCGTTGAAGATATGCCAGGGAACTATGGCTACACCTTC.